The 24 T cell receptor beta chains given below trace back to one sample, sequenced in a study of identical twins. TCRdb called the 5' RACE reads again in MiXCR, with one record for every CDR3 protein. The data hold a few hundred thousand distinct CDR3 sequences, with approximately 18% observed a single time. Sequenced: naive T cells sorted from blood. The receptors here all came from a middle-aged man in good health.

This clonotype was seen more than once but under ten times. The gene calls are TRBV5-1 and TRBJ2-7; D unresolved. V lost 2 bases and J 3 bases, leaving 9 bases between the germline ends. CDR1 is SGHRS and CDR2 is YFSETQ in the germline V gene. CDR3 length: 13 amino acids. CDR3 sequence reads: CASSFGIGYEQYF. The CDR3 DNA reads as TGCGCCAGCAGCTTTGGAATTGGCTACGAGCAGTACTTC.

The sample holds a few counts of this clonotype. The J gene is TRBJ2-7, the V gene TRBV20-1; the D gene is possibly TRBD2 (5 bases). V dropped 3 bases and J dropped 2 bases, with 8 bases sitting between them. CDR1 DFQATT and CDR2 SNEGSKA come from the germline V gene (reference sequence). The CDR3 runs 12 residues. CDR3 protein: CSARGVTYEQYF. CDR3 coding DNA: TGCAGTGCTAGGGGAGTGACCTACGAGCAGTACTTC.

Note on this clonotype: Since no conserved phenylalanine or tryptophan closes the CDR3, a read error is the likely cause. CDR3 protein: CSAERGPGYNEQFL. CDR3 nucleotides: TGCAGCGCGGAAAGAGGGCCTGGTTACAATGAGCAGTTCCTC. The rearrangement uses TRBV29-1 and TRBJ2-1; possible D gene TRBD2, 5 bases. CDR3 length: 14 amino acids. Per the germline V gene, CDR1 is SQVTM and CDR2 is ANQGSEA. V was trimmed by 7 bases and J by 4 bases, leaving 17 bases between them.

This sequence joins TRBV27 and TRBJ2-3, with 14 bases fitting TRBD2. V dropped 3 bases and J dropped 7; count of bases not matched to a gene: 3. The CDR3 runs 15 residues. The germline CDR1 and CDR2 sequences are MNHEY and SMNVEV (reference sequence). The CDR3 region has the DNA TGTGCCAGCAGTTTGACTAGCGGGGGGGAATATACGCAGTATTTT. It encodes CASSLTSGGEYTQYF.

This clonotype was seen a few times. The chain links TRBV20-1 to TRBJ2-1; 7 positions agree with TRBD2. Germline V gene lookup returns CDR1 DFQATT and CDR2 SNEGSKA (reference sequence). Germline trimming cut 2 bases from V and 0 bases from J; bases unmatched to any gene: 7. This CDR3 region has 16 residues. The CDR3 nucleotides read TGCAGTGCTAGACGAATCGGCGGGAGCTCCTACAATGAGCAGTTCTTC. Protein product: CSARRIGGSSYNEQFF.

The chain couples TRBV7-8 to TRBJ2-7; 7 bases are a match to TRBD1. The CDR3 is 14 amino acids. Per germline, CDR1 SGHVS and CDR2 FQNEAQ. With 5 bases clipped from V and 3 bases from J, the junction kept 7 bases outside the gene matches. The CDR3 protein is CASSAEDRVYEQYF. In nucleotides, the CDR3 is TGTGCCAGCAGCGCAGAAGACAGGGTCTACGAGCAGTACTTC. Full variable domain (missing parts from reference TRBV7-8 and TRBJ2-7): GAGVSQSPRYKVAKRGQDVALRCDPISGHVSLFWYQQALGQGPEFLTYFQNEAQLDKSGLPSDRFFAERPEGSVSTLKIQRTQQEDSAVYLCASSAEDRVYEQYFGPGTRLTVT.

This clonotype has ten or more counts. This chain uses TRBV10-3 with TRBJ2-3; a weak D match, TRBD2 (6 bases). This CDR3 has 16 residues. V lost 2 bases to trimming and J lost 2 bases, with 14 bases between them. Germline V gives CDR1 ENHRY, CDR2 SYGVKD. CDR3 DNA: TGTGCCATCAGTGAGACGATGCGGGGTCTCACAGATACGCAGTATTTT. It translates to CAISETMRGLTDTQYF.

Many counts were recorded for this clonotype. The chain recombines TRBV7-9 with TRBJ2-5; weak D call: TRBD1 (5 bases). Germline values: CDR1 SEHNR, CDR2 FQNEAQ (reference sequence). This CDR3 is built from 15 residues. Trimming removed 5 bases at V and 0 bases at J, with 13 bases between. The CDR3 nucleotides read TGTGCCAGCAGCCCCACCTTAGGGGACCAAGAGACCCAGTACTTC. Its protein product is CASSPTLGDQETQYF.

This clonotype was detected once. At one of its ends the junction is not consistent with the germline gene, which may arise from a read error. The CDR3 coding sequence is TGTGCCAGCAGTTCCCGGAGCACAGATACGCATTATTTT. Translating it yields CASSSRSTDTHYF. The rearrangement uses TRBV27 and TRBJ2-3, with D hard to call. This CDR3 has 13 residues. The V gene's germline CDR1 is MNHEY and CDR2 SMNVEV (reference sequence).

This clonotype was seen at least ten times. J is TRBJ1-2 and V is TRBV28; unclear D gene. Trimming took 4 bases from V and 6 from J, leaving 15 bases between them. Germline values: CDR1 MDHEN, CDR2 SYDVKM. This CDR3 spans 14 amino acids. The CDR3 region has the DNA TGTGCCAGCAGTTGGAACAACGGGCTCGATGGCTACACCTTC. Translated: CASSWNNGLDGYTF.

In its sample, this clonotype was seen many times. This rearrangement joins TRBV12-3 or TRBV12-4 to TRBJ2-7, with a weak D call TRBD2 (5 bases). The V and J ends lost 3 bases and 0 bases respectively, with 9 bases between them. The CDR3 runs to 14 residues. The CDR3 DNA reads TGTGCCAGCAGTTTCGCGGGCAGCTCCTACGAGCAGTACTTC. It is translated as CASSFAGSSYEQYF.

This clonotype was seen a handful of times. An end of the junction does not agree with germline; a read error may underlie this. The gene calls are TRBV12-3 or TRBV12-4 and TRBJ1-1; D might be TRBD1 (5 bases). The CDR3 has 10 amino acids. The CDR3 DNA reads TGTGCCAGCACCCACGACAGCGAGGACTTT. Translated: CASTHDSEDF.

The chain joins TRBV20-1 to TRBJ1-1, with TRBD1 identical over 8 bases. This CDR3 contains 13 residues. Trimming took 6 bases from V and 7 from J; bases not matched to a gene: 10. Per the germline V gene, CDR1 is DFQATT and CDR2 is SNEGSKA (reference sequence). CDR3 sequence reads: CSARPRDRYEAFF. The CDR3, as DNA: TGCAGTGCCCGACCCCGGGACAGGTATGAAGCTTTCTTT.

J is TRBJ2-5 and V is TRBV5-1; 14 bases are a match to TRBD2. The CDR3 length is 17 residues. After removal of 3 bases from V and 2 bases from J, the junction contained 6 bases not matched to a gene. The germline V gene has CDR1 SGHRS and CDR2 YFSETQ. CDR3 in DNA: TGCGCCAGCAGCTCGGGACTAGCGGGAGACGTTCAAGAGACCCAGTACTTC. Residues: CASSSGLAGDVQETQYF.

This clonotype was counted between two and nine times. The rearrangement joins TRBV6-5 to TRBJ2-7, with TRBD2 identical over 8 bases. Trimming cost V 4 bases and J 5 bases; bases outside gene matches: 7. This CDR3 spans 14 amino acids. CDR1 and CDR2 (germline): MNHEY, SVGAGI. DNA of the CDR3: TGTGCCAGCAGTTTCAGCGGGAGCAGAGACGAGCAGTACTTC. Its protein is CASSFSGSRDEQYF.

The J gene is TRBJ2-7, the V gene TRBV20-1; TRBD1 agrees at 12 bases. This CDR3 is built from 14 residues. Germline values: CDR1 DFQATT, CDR2 SNEGSKA (reference sequence). V gave up 2 bases and J gave up 7 bases; unmatched junction bases: 6. This chain's CDR3 is CSARTGQGALEQYF. The CDR3 DNA reads as TGCAGTGCTAGAACGGGACAGGGGGCGTTGGAGCAGTACTTC.

The chain is built from TRBV12-3 or TRBV12-4 and TRBJ2-1, with 10 bases identical to TRBD2. V gave up 5 bases and J gave up 8 bases; unmatched junction bases: 6. The CDR3 runs to 14 residues. This CDR3 is CASSRASGRYEQFF. In DNA form, the CDR3 reads TGTGCCAGCAGTAGGGCTAGCGGGAGATATGAGCAGTTCTTC.

The rearrangement joins TRBV7-9 to TRBJ1-3; maybe TRBD1 (6 bases). In germline, CDR1 is SEHNR, CDR2 FQNEAQ (reference sequence). The CDR3 is 16 amino acids. V was shortened by 5 bases and J by 0 bases, with 14 bases between the two germline ends. CDR3 loop: CASSINRENSGNTIYF. The CDR3 DNA sequence: TGTGCCAGCAGCATCAACAGGGAAAACTCTGGAAACACCATATATTTT.

This clonotype was recorded at least ten times. This chain uses TRBV24-1 with TRBJ2-7; tentative D call: TRBD1 (6 bases). Trimming pared 3 bases from V and 2 bases from J, leaving 10 bases between. The CDR3 is 14 residues long. The germline CDR1 and CDR2 sequences are KGHDR and SFDVKD. The CDR3 bases are TGTGCCACCAGTGATAACCAGGGGACCTACGAGCAGTACTTC. This encodes CATSDNQGTYEQYF.

The chain combines TRBV12-3 or TRBV12-4 with TRBJ2-2, with 12 positions matching TRBD2. Trimming took 2 bases from V and 6 from J; bases not matched to a gene: 1. This CDR3 comprises 15 residues. The CDR3: CASSLLAGGPGELFF. In DNA form, the CDR3 reads TGTGCCAGCAGTTTACTAGCGGGGGGGCCCGGGGAGCTGTTTTTT.

This clonotype came up a few times. The rearrangement links TRBV12-3 or TRBV12-4 to TRBJ1-5; 10 bases line up with TRBD1. This CDR3 is built from 14 residues. The trim removed 5 bases at V and 6 bases at J, leaving 4 bases unmatched. CDR3 sequence reads: CASSRQGASQPQHF. The DNA of the CDR3 is TGTGCCAGCAGTAGACAGGGGGCGAGTCAGCCCCAGCATTTT.

This clonotype has more than one count but fewer than ten. Here the CDR3 reads CSAPSHFGREWEQYF. Here the CDR3 DNA reads TGCAGTGCTCCCTCTCATTTCGGGCGGGAGTGGGAGCAGTACTTC. The genes are TRBV20-1 and TRBJ2-7, with 7 bases that match TRBD2. The CDR3 consists of 15 residues. Looked up from germline, CDR1 is DFQATT and CDR2 is SNEGSKA (reference sequence). J gave up 7 bases and V 5 bases, and 17 bases lay outside the gene matches.

This sequence joins TRBV28 and TRBJ2-7; 8 nucleotides agree with TRBD1. CDR1 and CDR2 from the germline V gene are MDHEN and SYDVKM. This CDR3 is 14 amino acids long. J was trimmed by 7 bases and V by 3 bases; bases with no gene match: 8. The CDR3 loop reads CASSFVHRGREQYF. Here the CDR3 DNA reads TGTGCCAGCAGTTTTGTACACAGGGGGAGGGAGCAGTACTTC.

This clonotype was seen repeatedly, ten times or more. The rearrangement links TRBV5-1 to TRBJ2-7; D perhaps matches TRBD2 (6 bases). Looked up from germline, CDR1 is SGHRS and CDR2 is YFSETQ. The CDR3 contains 15 residues. Trimming left V 3 bases short and J 3 bases short, with 16 bases between. The CDR3 DNA reads as TGCGCCAGCAGCTCTTCCCGTTGGGAGGTCTACGAGCAGTACTTC. Translated, it gives CASSSSRWEVYEQYF.